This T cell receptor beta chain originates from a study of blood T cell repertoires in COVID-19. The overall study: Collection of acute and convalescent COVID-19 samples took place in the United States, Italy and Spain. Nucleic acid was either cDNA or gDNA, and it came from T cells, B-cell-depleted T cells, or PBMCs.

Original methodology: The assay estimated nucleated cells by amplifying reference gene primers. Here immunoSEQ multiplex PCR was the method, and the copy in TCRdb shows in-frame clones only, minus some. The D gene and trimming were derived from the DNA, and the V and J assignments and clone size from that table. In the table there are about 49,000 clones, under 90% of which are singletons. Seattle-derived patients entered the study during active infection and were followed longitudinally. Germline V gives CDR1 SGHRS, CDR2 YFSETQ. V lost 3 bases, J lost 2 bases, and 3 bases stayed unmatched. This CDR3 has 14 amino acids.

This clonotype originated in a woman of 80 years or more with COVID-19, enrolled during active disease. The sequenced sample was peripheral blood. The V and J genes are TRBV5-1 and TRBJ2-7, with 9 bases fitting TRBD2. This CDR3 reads CASSWASGAYEQYF. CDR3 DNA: TGCGCCAGCAGCTGGGCTAGCGGGGCCTACGAGCAGTACTTC. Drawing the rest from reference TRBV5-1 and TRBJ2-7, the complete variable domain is KAGVTQTPRYLIKTRGQQVTLSCSPISGHRSVSWYQQTPGQGLQFLFEYFSETQRNKGNFPGRFSGRQFSNSRSEMNVSTLELGDSALYLCASSWASGAYEQYFGPGTRLTVT.